This TCR beta chain is from a study of cytomegalovirus exposure and HLA in healthy donors. As concerns this clone: The antigen is unknown.

The PCR made use of 60 Vbeta and 13 Jbeta primers. Per the original data handling: A later analysis tallied about 80 million unique TCR beta chains, around 12 million of them shared. Clones were read by immunoSEQ multiplex PCR, and TCRdb kept only the in-frame ones, dropping some. Clone size and V and J calls were adopted from that table, with D and trimming inferred from the DNA. Its listing shows 150,000 to 200,000 clones. Healthy donors of bone marrow made up the group. General study findings and limits: Previously analyzed data showed that most TCR beta V segments were productive at a frequency of about 87% or about 30%. With high specificity and sensitivity, the classifier reportedly diagnosed cytomegalovirus status.

There are 14 residues in the CDR3. CDR1 and CDR2 from the germline V gene are SGHKS and YYEKEE (reference sequence). The ends lost 4 bases at V and 5 bases at J; junction bases unmatched: 9. The rearrangement links TRBV5-5 to TRBJ2-7, with 7 bases identical to TRBD1. Sequenced input: PBMCs. The sequence derives from a woman younger than 35 in good health and CMV-seropositive. CDR3 sequence (DNA): TGTGCCAGCAGCGGGAAACAGGGGAGCGACGAGCAGTACTTC. This translates into CASSGKQGSDEQYF.